The 24 T cell receptor beta chains below come from one sample, sequenced in a study of T cell clonotyping in hematopoietic cell transplantation. The table came from immunoSEQ multiplex PCR; TCRdb's copy has only in-frame clones and leaves some out. This table holds more than 65,000 clones, about 94% found once. The material sequenced was peripheral blood mononuclear cells. These receptors came from a man between 45 and 60 years old in good health. Some clones in this sample may be carry-over from other donors' samples.

V gene TRBV29-1 combines with J gene TRBJ1-2; D is perhaps TRBD1 (5 bases). The CDR3 is 10 residues long. Germline assignment: CDR1 SQVTM and CDR2 ANQGSEA. CDR3 in DNA: TGCAGTTGCGGGGGGGATGGCTACACCTTC. Its protein is CSCGGDGYTF.

This rearrangement joins TRBV28 to TRBJ2-5, with 9 bases matching TRBD1. The CDR3 spans 15 residues. Losses at the gene ends were 4 bases for V and 5 bases for J; bases not matched to a gene: 8. Germline-derived CDR1 and CDR2 are MDHEN and SYDVKM. CDR3 sequence reads: CASSSGQGKRETQYF. DNA for the CDR3: TGTGCCAGCAGTTCCGGACAGGGGAAGAGGGAGACCCAGTACTTC.

This clone turned up a few times. The V call is TRBV5-1, the J call TRBJ1-5, with TRBD1 matching 7 bases. Germline CDR1 reads SGHRS; CDR2 reads YFSETQ. The CDR3 runs to 14 residues. The V gene end was trimmed by 4 bases and the J gene end by 4 bases; junction bases not matched to a gene: 5. CDR3 sequence: CASSPDRPNQPQHF. For the CDR3, the DNA is TGCGCCAGCAGCCCGGACAGGCCTAATCAGCCCCAGCATTTT.

This clone was detected once. The chain employs TRBV5-1 and TRBJ2-5; D not resolved. V gave up 4 bases and J gave up 1 base, with 11 bases separating them. The CDR3 is 14 amino acids. Germline V gene data show CDR1 as SGHRS and CDR2 as YFSETQ. The CDR3 is CASSVTGPQETQYF. The CDR3 bases are TGCGCCAGCAGCGTTACTGGCCCCCAAGAGACCCAGTACTTC.

The rearrangement uses TRBV5-6 and TRBJ1-4; D possibly corresponds to TRBD1 (5 bases). This CDR3 comprises 16 residues. Germline V lookup: CDR1 SGHDT, CDR2 YYEEEE. V lost 0 bases and J lost 7, with 16 bases in between. Here the CDR3 reads CASSLVGAGESEKLFF. The CDR3 nucleotides are TGTGCCAGCAGCTTGGTCGGGGCAGGAGAAAGTGAAAAACTGTTTTTT.

This chain uses TRBV28 with TRBJ1-4, with D unresolved. The germline CDR1 and CDR2 sequences are MDHEN and SYDVKM. V was pared by 7 bases and J by 0 bases, with 12 bases between. The CDR3 is 15 amino acids. The CDR3 loop reads CASNSFPATNEKLFF. The CDR3 nucleotides read TGTGCCAGCAATAGCTTCCCGGCAACTAATGAAAAACTGTTTTTT.

The chain has TRBV7-2 and TRBJ2-5; D tentatively fits TRBD1 or TRBD2 (5 bases each). The CDR3 spans 14 residues. With 5 bases removed from V and 5 bases from J, the gap between germline ends came to 15 bases. Germline V lookup: CDR1 SGHTA, CDR2 FQGNSA. CDR3 DNA sequence: TGTGCCAGCAGCCCCTCCGGGACCTTGGAGACCCAGTACTTC. Residues: CASSPSGTLETQYF. Full variable domain (missing parts from reference TRBV7-2 and TRBJ2-5): GAGVSQSPSNKVTEKGKDVELRCDPISGHTALYWYRQSLGQGLEFLIYFQGNSAPDKSGLPSDRFSAERTGGSVSTLTIQRTQQEDSAVYLCASSPSGTLETQYFGPGTRLLVL.

The chain couples TRBV11-2 to TRBJ2-7, with 8 bases fitting TRBD1. CDR1 and CDR2 (germline): SGHAT, FQNNGV. V lost 2 bases to trimming and J lost 7 bases; unmatched junction nucleotides: 13. This CDR3 comprises 16 residues. The CDR3 DNA is TGTGCCAGCAGCTTAAGGTGGGGAGACCGGACAGGGGAGCAGTACTTC. This sequence encodes CASSLRWGDRTGEQYF.

The J gene is TRBJ1-2, the V gene TRBV5-6; TRBD1 aligns across 9 bases. CDR1 is SGHDT, CDR2 YYEEEE, per germline. The CDR3 covers 14 residues. Trimming removed 3 bases from V and 8 bases from J; junction bases left unmatched: 8. The CDR3 reads CASSYPGQGGGYTF. Written as DNA, the CDR3 is TGTGCCAGCAGCTATCCGGGACAGGGAGGGGGCTACACCTTC. Supplemented by reference TRBV5-6 and TRBJ1-2, the full variable domain reads DAGVTQSPTHLIKTRGQQVTLRCSPKSGHDTVSWYQQALGQGPQFIFQYYEEEERQRGNFPDRFSGHQFPNYSSELNVNALLLGDSALYLCASSYPGQGGGYTFGSGTRLTVV.

The chain carries TRBV19 and TRBJ2-7; no firm D call. CDR1 is LNHDA, CDR2 SQIVND, per germline (reference sequence). There are 14 residues in the CDR3. The ends were cut back, 6 bases at V and 2 bases at J, with 14 bases in the middle. The DNA for the CDR3 is TGTGCCAGTAGGCCCCTCCGGCCCACCTACGAGCAGTACTTC. Its translation: CASRPLRPTYEQYF.

The CDR3 nucleotides are TGTGCCAGCAGTCGGGAGGGCGCTCGGGGCACAGATACGCAGTATTTT. Translation: CASSREGARGTDTQYF. This chain uses TRBV2 with TRBJ2-3, with 8 bases that match TRBD2. The CDR3 extends over 16 amino acids. In germline, CDR1 is SNHLY, CDR2 FYNNEI. The J segment lost 1 base and the V segment lost 5 bases, leaving 8 bases of the junction unmatched.

This rearrangement joins TRBV5-6 to TRBJ2-4; TRBD1 matches at 9 bases. Looked up from germline, CDR1 is SGHDT and CDR2 is YYEEEE. The V gene end was trimmed by 1 base and the J gene end by 8 bases; junction bases not matched to a gene: 4. This CDR3 spans 14 amino acids. CDR3 loop: CASSLKGQGDIQYF. In nucleotides, the CDR3 is TGTGCCAGCAGCTTGAAGGGACAGGGTGACATTCAGTACTTC.

This chain joins TRBV20-1 and TRBJ2-5; D gene unclear. Germline V gives CDR1 DFQATT, CDR2 SNEGSKA (reference sequence). The CDR3 spans 11 residues. Trimming took off 2 bases at V and 4 bases at J, with 5 bases between the two ends. The CDR3 coding sequence is TGCAGTGCTAGATCGGTAGAGACCCAGTACTTC. Residues: CSARSVETQYF.

This rearrangement joins TRBV11-2 to TRBJ2-7, with TRBD1 as a possible D gene (6 bases). This CDR3 comprises 16 residues. V was cut by 1 base and J by 8 bases, with 21 bases left in between. Looked up from germline, CDR1 is SGHAT and CDR2 is FQNNGV. In DNA form, the CDR3 reads TGTGCCAGCAGCTTAGGTACAGGGCGGTCGGCCGCTCAGCAGTACTTC. It codes for CASSLGTGRSAAQQYF.

The genes are TRBV6-5 and TRBJ2-7; the match to TRBD1 covers 7 bases. Losses at the gene ends were 6 bases for V and 4 bases for J; bases not matched to a gene: 6. The germline V gene has CDR1 MNHEY and CDR2 SVGAGI. The CDR3 contains 13 residues. CDR3: CASSPGTEYEQYF. The DNA of the CDR3 is TGTGCCAGCAGCCCCGGGACAGAGTACGAGCAGTACTTC.

The chain couples TRBV14 to TRBJ2-7; no firm D call. Per germline, CDR1 SGHDN and CDR2 FVKESK. CDR3 length: 12 amino acids. V lost 3 bases and J 0 bases, leaving 3 bases between the germline ends. The CDR3 nucleotides read TGTGCCAGCAGCCATGACTCCTACGAGCAGTACTTC. Translating gives CASSHDSYEQYF. Supplemented by reference TRBV14 and TRBJ2-7, the full variable domain reads EAGVTQFPSHSVIEKGQTVTLRCDPISGHDNLYWYRRVMGKEIKFLLHFVKESKQDESGMPNNRFLAERTGGTYSTLKVQPAELEDSGVYFCASSHDSYEQYFGPGTRLTVT.

As for this clone: Other DNA sequences in this sample translate to the same CDR3. The gene calls are TRBV5-1 and TRBJ1-1; no clear D gene. Per the germline V gene, CDR1 is SGHRS and CDR2 is YFSETQ. V dropped 2 bases and J dropped 4 bases, with 9 bases sitting between them. The CDR3 extends over 13 amino acids. CDR3 nucleotide sequence: TGCGCCAGCAGCTTAACGGGGTCCACTGAAGCTTTCTTT. This translates into CASSLTGSTEAFF.

A single count supports this clone. The chain employs TRBV2 and TRBJ1-4; perhaps TRBD1 as D (5 bases). CDR1 and CDR2 from the germline V gene are SNHLY and FYNNEI. Deletions cut 6 bases from V and 0 bases from J, with 14 bases between. CDR3 length: 16 residues. CDR3 sequence reads: CASRDIRGATNEKLFF. The CDR3 coding sequence is TGTGCCAGCAGGGACATCCGAGGTGCAACTAATGAAAAACTGTTTTTT.

This rearrangement joins TRBV11-2 to TRBJ2-7, with TRBD1 matching 8 bases. V was pared by 2 bases and J by 5 bases, with 5 bases of the junction left unmatched. CDR1 and CDR2 from the germline V gene are SGHAT and FQNNGV. CDR3 length equals 14 residues. The CDR3 DNA follows: TGTGCCAGCAGCTTAAGCCAGGGGGCCAACGAGCAGTACTTC. Amino acid sequence: CASSLSQGANEQYF.

This clone appeared once. The chain has TRBV5-4 and TRBJ2-7; weak D call: TRBD1 (6 bases). This CDR3 spans 15 amino acids. V lost 2 bases and J 3 bases, leaving 15 bases between the germline ends. Germline V gene data show CDR1 as SGHNT and CDR2 as YYREEE (reference sequence). The CDR3 region has the DNA TGTGCCAGCAGCTTAACGACAGGTACCAGCTACGAGCAGTACTTC. This sequence encodes CASSLTTGTSYEQYF.

The chain combines TRBV28 with TRBJ2-2; 7 positions agree with TRBD2. The germline gives CDR1 MDHEN, CDR2 SYDVKM. The CDR3 spans 15 residues. CDR3 coding DNA: TGTGCATCCCGGGACTACTCACCGAACACCGGGGAGCTGTTTTTT. Protein sequence: CASRDYSPNTGELFF. Drawing the rest from reference TRBV28 and TRBJ2-2, the complete variable domain is DVKVTQSSRYLVKRTGEKVFLECVQDMDHENMFWYRQDPGLGLRLIYFSYDVKMKEKGDIPEGYSVSREKKERFSLILESASTNQTSMYLCASRDYSPNTGELFFGEGSRLTVL.

This chain joins TRBV7-2 and TRBJ2-7; no clear D gene. There are 15 residues in the CDR3. V was trimmed by 4 bases and J by 3 bases, leaving 16 bases between them. The germline CDR1 and CDR2 sequences are SGHTA and FQGNSA. The CDR3 protein is CASSSPRLSLYEQYF. The CDR3 nucleotides read TGTGCCAGCAGCTCTCCTCGACTTTCTCTCTACGAGCAGTACTTC.

This chain connects TRBV5-1 to TRBJ1-6; D unresolved. The CDR3 is 15 residues long. V lost 0 bases and J 3 bases, leaving 7 bases between the germline ends. Germline-derived CDR1 and CDR2 are SGHRS and YFSETQ. The CDR3 protein is CASSLVGDYNSPLHF. CDR3 coding DNA: TGCGCCAGCAGCTTGGTCGGGGACTATAATTCACCCCTCCACTTT. The whole variable domain, remainder taken from reference TRBV5-1 and TRBJ1-6, is KAGVTQTPRYLIKTRGQQVTLSCSPISGHRSVSWYQQTPGQGLQFLFEYFSETQRNKGNFPGRFSGRQFSNSRSEMNVSTLELGDSALYLCASSLVGDYNSPLHFGNGTRLTVT.

Written as DNA, the CDR3 is TGTGCCAGCAGTTTAATAGCGGGAGGGCCCTCCTACGAGCAGTACTTC. The encoded protein is CASSLIAGGPSYEQYF. V is TRBV27 and J is TRBJ2-7; 11 nucleotides line up with TRBD2. Germline values: CDR1 MNHEY, CDR2 SMNVEV (reference sequence). This CDR3 is built from 16 residues. Trimming cost V 2 bases and J 0 bases; bases outside gene matches: 3.